This passage covers 12 T cell receptor beta chains from one sample sequenced in a study of identical twins. TCRdb ran MiXCR on the 5' RACE reads and lists one entry per CDR3 protein. The table includes about 720,000 distinct CDR3 sequences, over 8.5% detected once. These data also featured in a second study, about yellow fever vaccine responses in identical twins.

Sample: PBMCs. The receptors were sampled from a woman between 18 and 29 years old in good health.

This clonotype was recorded many times. J is TRBJ2-1 and V is TRBV12-3 or TRBV12-4, with 7 bases fitting TRBD2. J was trimmed by 4 bases and V by 3 bases; bases with no gene match: 6. The CDR3 runs to 15 residues. CDR3 DNA: TGTGCCAGCAGTTTGGGCGGGAGCGCTTACAATGAGCAGTTCTTC. This sequence encodes CASSLGGSAYNEQFF.

This clonotype was seen a few times. This chain links TRBV7-2 with TRBJ2-1, with TRBD2 matching 7 bases. The CDR3 covers 15 residues. Germline V CDR1 and CDR2: SGHTA, FQGNSA. Germline trimming cut 8 bases from V and 0 bases from J; bases unmatched to any gene: 7. Written as DNA, the CDR3 is TGTGCCAGCCTACTAGCGCGGAACTCCTACAATGAGCAGTTCTTC. Protein sequence: CASLLARNSYNEQFF.

The chain uses TRBV6-5 and TRBJ2-1; TRBD2 aligns across 9 bases. With V trimmed by 0 bases and J by 10 bases, 7 bases remained unmatched. The CDR3 extends over 15 amino acids. CDR1 MNHEY and CDR2 SVGAGI come from the germline V gene. CDR3 loop: CASSYSAGGAGEQFF. CDR3 coding DNA: TGTGCCAGCAGTTACTCGGCGGGGGGGGCAGGCGAGCAGTTCTTC.

This clonotype came up a few times. The chain couples TRBV7-2 to TRBJ2-5, with 7 bases matching TRBD2. This CDR3 spans 16 amino acids. J lost 1 base, V lost 5 bases, and 10 bases had no gene match. The germline V gene encodes CDR1 SGHTA and CDR2 FQGNSA. The CDR3 loop is CASSRIGGRGQETQYF. CDR3 nucleotide sequence: TGTGCCAGCAGCCGTATTGGTGGGAGGGGCCAAGAGACCCAGTACTTC.

This clonotype has at least ten counts. The V and J genes are TRBV9 and TRBJ2-3, with D unclear. V lost 0 bases and J lost 0, with 8 bases in between. CDR3 length: 15 residues. The germline V gene has CDR1 SGDLS and CDR2 YYNGEE. This chain's CDR3 is CASSVVASSTDTQYF. The CDR3 nucleotides read TGTGCCAGCAGCGTAGTTGCGTCTAGCACAGATACGCAGTATTTT.

This clonotype was counted between two and nine times. The rearrangement links TRBV9 to TRBJ1-4; D perhaps matches TRBD1 (5 bases). The V and J ends lost 4 bases and 8 bases respectively, with 15 bases between them. Germline lookup yields CDR1 SGDLS and CDR2 YYNGEE. CDR3 length: 14 residues. CDR3 in amino acids: CASSQKPQGEKLFF. As DNA, the CDR3 is TGTGCCAGCAGCCAGAAGCCCCAGGGCGAAAAACTGTTTTTT.

This clonotype was seen ten or more times. V usage is TRBV12-3 or TRBV12-4 and J usage is TRBJ2-7, with no clear D. With 3 bases removed from V and 1 base from J, the gap between germline ends came to 10 bases. The CDR3 is 14 residues long. The CDR3: CASSFRQQSYEQYF. The CDR3 bases are TGTGCCAGCAGTTTCAGGCAGCAATCCTACGAGCAGTACTTC.

This chain uses TRBV3-1 with TRBJ2-3; D is unresolved. The CDR3 covers 15 residues. Germline-derived CDR1 and CDR2 are LGHDT and YNNKEL (reference sequence). Trimming stripped 2 bases from V and 0 bases from J, with 9 bases between. This chain's CDR3 is CASSQSRESTDTQYF. In DNA, the CDR3 is TGTGCCAGCAGCCAAAGCCGTGAGAGCACAGATACGCAGTATTTT.

This clonotype was counted many times. The rearrangement links TRBV4-2 to TRBJ2-7; perhaps D is TRBD1 or TRBD2 (5 bases each). V was trimmed by 0 bases and J by 7 bases, leaving 10 bases between them. Per the germline V gene, CDR1 is LGHNA and CDR2 is YNFKEQ. The CDR3 spans 13 residues. CDR3 coding DNA: TGTGCCAGCAGCCAAGAGGGACGGGGAGAGCAGTACTTC. Its translation: CASSQEGRGEQYF.

This chain joins TRBV3-1 and TRBJ2-7; maybe TRBD1 (6 bases). CDR3 length: 11 amino acids. Germline CDR1 reads LGHDT; CDR2 reads YNNKEL (reference sequence). CDR3 nucleotide sequence: TGTTCAGCTGGGGGCAAGGGCGAGCAGTACTTC. It yields the protein CSAGGKGEQYF.

This clonotype came up many times. The V call is TRBV5-1, the J call TRBJ2-6; D is unclear. The CDR3 spans 19 residues. CDR1 and CDR2 from the germline V gene are SGHRS and YFSETQ. V was pared by 2 bases and J by 4 bases, with 22 bases between. The CDR3, as DNA: TGCGCCAGCAGCTTCTTAACCGGGCCTCAGATATCAGGGGCCAACGTCCTGACTTTC. Its protein is CASSFLTGPQISGANVLTF.

J is TRBJ1-4 and V is TRBV28; TRBD1 matches at 9 bases. This CDR3 is built from 15 residues. Trimming took 4 bases from V and 5 from J; bases not matched to a gene: 5. CDR1 MDHEN and CDR2 SYDVKM come from the germline V gene. This chain's CDR3 is CASSSLGQGNEKLFF. Here the CDR3 DNA reads TGTGCCAGCAGTTCTCTAGGACAGGGGAATGAAAAACTGTTTTTT.